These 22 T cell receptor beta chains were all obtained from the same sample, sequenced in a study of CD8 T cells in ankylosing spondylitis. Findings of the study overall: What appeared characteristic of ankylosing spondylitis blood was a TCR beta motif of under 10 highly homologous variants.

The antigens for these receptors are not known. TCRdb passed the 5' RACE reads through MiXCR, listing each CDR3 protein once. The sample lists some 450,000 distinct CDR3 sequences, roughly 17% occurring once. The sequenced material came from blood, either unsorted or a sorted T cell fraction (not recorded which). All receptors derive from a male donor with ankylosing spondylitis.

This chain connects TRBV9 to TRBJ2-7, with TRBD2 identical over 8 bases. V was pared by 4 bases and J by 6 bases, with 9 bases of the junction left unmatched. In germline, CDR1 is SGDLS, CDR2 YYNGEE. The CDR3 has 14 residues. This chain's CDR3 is CASSPRLASLEQYF. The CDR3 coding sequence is TGTGCCAGCAGCCCCCGACTAGCGTCCCTCGAGCAGTACTTC.

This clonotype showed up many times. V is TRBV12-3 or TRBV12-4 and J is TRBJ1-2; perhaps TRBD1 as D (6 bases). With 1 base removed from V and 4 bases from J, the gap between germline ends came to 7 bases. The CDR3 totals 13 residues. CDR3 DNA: TGTGCCAGCAGTTTAGGGGACACCTATGGCTACACCTTC. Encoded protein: CASSLGDTYGYTF.

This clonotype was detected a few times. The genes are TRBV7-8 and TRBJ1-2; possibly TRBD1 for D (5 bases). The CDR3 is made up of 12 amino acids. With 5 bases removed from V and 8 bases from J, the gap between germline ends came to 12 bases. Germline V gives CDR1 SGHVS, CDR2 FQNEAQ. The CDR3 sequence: CASSEAGWGYTF. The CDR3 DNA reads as TGTGCCAGCAGCGAAGCAGGGTGGGGCTACACCTTC.

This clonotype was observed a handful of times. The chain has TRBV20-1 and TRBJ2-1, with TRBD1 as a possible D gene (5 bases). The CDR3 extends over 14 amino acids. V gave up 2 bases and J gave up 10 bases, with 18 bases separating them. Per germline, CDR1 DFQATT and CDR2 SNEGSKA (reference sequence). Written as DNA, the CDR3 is TGCAGTGCTAGACTACCTCAGGTCACAGGCGAGCAGTTCTTC. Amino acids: CSARLPQVTGEQFF.

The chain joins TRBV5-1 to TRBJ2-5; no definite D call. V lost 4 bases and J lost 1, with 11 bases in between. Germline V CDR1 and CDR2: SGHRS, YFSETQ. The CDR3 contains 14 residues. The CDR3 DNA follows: TGCGCCAGCAGCGTAACTGACCCCCAAGAGACCCAGTACTTC. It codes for CASSVTDPQETQYF.

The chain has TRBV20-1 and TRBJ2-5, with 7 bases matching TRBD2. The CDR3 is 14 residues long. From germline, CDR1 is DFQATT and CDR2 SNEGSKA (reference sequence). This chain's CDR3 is CRAPMAGVPETQYF. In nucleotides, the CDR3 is TGCAGAGCTCCGATGGCGGGAGTACCAGAGACCCAGTACTTC.

The CDR3 region is CASSKLSRTEYGYTF. The CDR3 DNA follows: TGTGCCAGCAGTAAACTATCCAGGACCGAGTATGGCTACACCTTC. The chain recombines TRBV6-1 with TRBJ1-2, with unresolved D. The CDR3 loop spans 15 amino acids. CDR1 and CDR2 (germline): MNHNS, SASEGT. V was cut by 5 bases and J by 5 bases, with 18 bases left in between.

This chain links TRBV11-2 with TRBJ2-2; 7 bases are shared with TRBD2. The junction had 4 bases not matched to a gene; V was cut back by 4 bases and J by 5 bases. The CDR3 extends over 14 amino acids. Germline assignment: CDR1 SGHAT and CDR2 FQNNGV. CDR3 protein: CASSYLRETGELFF. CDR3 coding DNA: TGTGCCAGCAGCTACTTGCGGGAGACCGGGGAGCTGTTTTTT.

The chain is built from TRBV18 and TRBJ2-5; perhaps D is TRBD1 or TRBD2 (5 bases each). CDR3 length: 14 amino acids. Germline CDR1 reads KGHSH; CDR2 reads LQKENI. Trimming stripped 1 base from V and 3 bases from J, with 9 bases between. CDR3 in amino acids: CASSPLGPKETQYF. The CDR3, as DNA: TGTGCCAGCTCACCACTGGGACCTAAAGAGACCCAGTACTTC. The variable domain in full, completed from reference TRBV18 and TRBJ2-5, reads NAGVMQNPRHLVRRRGQEARLRCSPMKGHSHVYWYRQLPEEGLKFMVYLQKENIIDESGMPKERFSAEFPKEGPSILRIQQVVRGDSAAYFCASSPLGPKETQYFGPGTRLLVL.

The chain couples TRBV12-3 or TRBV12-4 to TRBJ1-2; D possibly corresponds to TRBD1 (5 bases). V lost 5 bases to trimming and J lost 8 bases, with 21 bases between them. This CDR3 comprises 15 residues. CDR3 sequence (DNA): TGTGCCAGCAGTCCCCGACAGCCCCGGGAATACGGCTACACCTTC. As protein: CASSPRQPREYGYTF.

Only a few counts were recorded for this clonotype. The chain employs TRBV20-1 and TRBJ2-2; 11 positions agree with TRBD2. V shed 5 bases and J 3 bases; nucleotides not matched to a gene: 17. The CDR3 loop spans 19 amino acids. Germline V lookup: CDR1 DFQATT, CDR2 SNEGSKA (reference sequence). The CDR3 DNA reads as TGCAGTGCTCCTCTAGCGGGAGGTCTGAGCGGGGGGTACACCGGGGAGCTGTTTTTT. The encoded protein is CSAPLAGGLSGGYTGELFF.

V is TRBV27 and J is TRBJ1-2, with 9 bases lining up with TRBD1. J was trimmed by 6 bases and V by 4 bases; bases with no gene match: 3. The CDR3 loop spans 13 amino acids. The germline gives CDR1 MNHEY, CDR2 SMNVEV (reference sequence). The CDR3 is CASSSTGGNGYTF. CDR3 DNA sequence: TGTGCCAGCAGTTCGACAGGGGGAAATGGCTACACCTTC.

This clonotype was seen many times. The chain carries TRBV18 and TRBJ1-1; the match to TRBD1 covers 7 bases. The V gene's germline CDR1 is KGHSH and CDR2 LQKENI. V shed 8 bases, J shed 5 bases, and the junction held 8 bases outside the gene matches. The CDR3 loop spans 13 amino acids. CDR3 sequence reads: CASSQTGTTEAFF. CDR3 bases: TGTGCCAGCAGCCAGACAGGGACGACTGAAGCTTTCTTT. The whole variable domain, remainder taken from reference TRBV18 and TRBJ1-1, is NAGVMQNPRHLVRRRGQEARLRCSPMKGHSHVYWYRQLPEEGLKFMVYLQKENIIDESGMPKERFSAEFPKEGPSILRIQQVVRGDSAAYFCASSQTGTTEAFFGQGTRLTVV.

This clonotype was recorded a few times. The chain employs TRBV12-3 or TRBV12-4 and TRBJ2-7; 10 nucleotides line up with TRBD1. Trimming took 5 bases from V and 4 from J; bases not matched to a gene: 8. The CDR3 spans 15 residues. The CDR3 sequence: CASSGRQGAGYEQYF. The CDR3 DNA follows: TGTGCCAGCAGTGGGCGACAGGGGGCAGGGTACGAGCAGTACTTC.

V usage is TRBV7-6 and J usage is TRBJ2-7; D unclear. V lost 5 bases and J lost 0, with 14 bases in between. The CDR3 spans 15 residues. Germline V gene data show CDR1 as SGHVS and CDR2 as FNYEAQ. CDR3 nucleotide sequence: TGTGCCAGCAGCCCCTTGCCGGGTAGCTCCTACGAGCAGTACTTC. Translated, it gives CASSPLPGSSYEQYF.

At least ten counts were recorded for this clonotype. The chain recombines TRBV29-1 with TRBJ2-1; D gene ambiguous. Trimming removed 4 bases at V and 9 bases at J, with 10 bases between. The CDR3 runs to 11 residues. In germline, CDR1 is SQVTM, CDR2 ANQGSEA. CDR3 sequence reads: CSVGLTGEQFF. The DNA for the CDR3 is TGCAGCGTTGGTCTGACGGGTGAGCAGTTCTTC.

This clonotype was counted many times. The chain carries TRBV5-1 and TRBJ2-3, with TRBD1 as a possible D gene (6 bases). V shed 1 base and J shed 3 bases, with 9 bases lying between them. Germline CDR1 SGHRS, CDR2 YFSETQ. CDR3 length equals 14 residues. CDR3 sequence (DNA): TGCGCCAGCAGCTTGCAGGGGCGGACAGATACGCAGTATTTT. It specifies CASSLQGRTDTQYF.

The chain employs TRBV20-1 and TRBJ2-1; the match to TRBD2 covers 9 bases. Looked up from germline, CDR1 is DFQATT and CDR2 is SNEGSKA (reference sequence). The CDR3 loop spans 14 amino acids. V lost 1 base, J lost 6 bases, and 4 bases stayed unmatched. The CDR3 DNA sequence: TGCAGTGCTAGAGCGGGACTAGCTTCCAATGAGCAGTTCTTC. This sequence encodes CSARAGLASNEQFF.

CDR3: CASGPGTENEKLFF. The CDR3 DNA is TGCGCCAGCGGTCCCGGGACAGAGAATGAAAAACTGTTTTTT. The chain employs TRBV5-1 and TRBJ1-4; TRBD1 aligns across 7 bases. There are 14 residues in the CDR3. With V trimmed by 7 bases and J by 5 bases, 8 bases remained unmatched. Germline loops: CDR1 SGHRS, CDR2 YFSETQ.

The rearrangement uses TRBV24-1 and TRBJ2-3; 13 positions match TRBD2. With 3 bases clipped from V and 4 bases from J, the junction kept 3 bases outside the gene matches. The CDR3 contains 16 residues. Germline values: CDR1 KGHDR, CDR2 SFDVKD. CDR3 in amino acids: CATSDRTSGGADTQYF. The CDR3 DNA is TGTGCCACCAGTGATAGGACTAGCGGGGGTGCAGATACGCAGTATTTT.

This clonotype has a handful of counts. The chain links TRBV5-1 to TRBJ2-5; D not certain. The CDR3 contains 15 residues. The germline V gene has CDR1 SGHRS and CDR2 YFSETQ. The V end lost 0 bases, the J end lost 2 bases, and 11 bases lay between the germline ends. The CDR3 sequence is CASSLGGRPQETQYF. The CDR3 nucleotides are TGCGCCAGCAGCTTGGGAGGAAGACCTCAAGAGACCCAGTACTTC.

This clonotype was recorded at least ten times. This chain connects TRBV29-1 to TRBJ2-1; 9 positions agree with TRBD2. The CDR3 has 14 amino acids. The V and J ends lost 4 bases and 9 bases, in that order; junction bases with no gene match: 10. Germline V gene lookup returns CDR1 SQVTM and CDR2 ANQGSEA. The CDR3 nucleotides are TGCAGCGTTGTAGGCGGGGGGGCGAGAGGTGAGCAGTTCTTC. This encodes CSVVGGGARGEQFF.